This record looks at one TCR beta chain sequence and its context. Its specificity is unknown. This sample stems from a study of blood T cells in healthy people across ages. Study-wide findings and caveats: The unsorted PBMCs prevented any conclusive comparison of naive versus antigen-experienced cells. Diversity of TCR beta correlated strongly with naive T cell percentage.

For the second PCR, which ran for about 6 to 11 cycles, a sample-barcoded 5' primer and a J-beta primer mix were used. The template-switch adaptor, which had 12 random nucleotides, put a tag on each cDNA molecule. TCRdb analysed the 5' RACE reads with MiXCR anew, one entry per CDR3 protein. Of more than 1,000,000 distinct CDR3 sequences in the sample, around 27% were seen once. V lost 0 bases and J lost 1, with 11 bases in between. CDR1 MNHNS and CDR2 SASEGT come from the germline V gene. The length of the CDR3 is 16 residues. These records were also assigned to another study, of T cells of mothers and their children. That paper adds: None of the identified T cell clones proved to be persistent microchimeric clones.

This receptor was obtained from a girl aged 2-9 years in good health. Sequencing was done on a sample of blood. The chain employs TRBV6-1 and TRBJ2-3; D is undetermined. CDR3 sequence (DNA): TGTGCCAGCAGTGAAGCAATGGGTTACGGCACAGATACGCAGTATTTT. Amino acid sequence: CASSEAMGYGTDTQYF.